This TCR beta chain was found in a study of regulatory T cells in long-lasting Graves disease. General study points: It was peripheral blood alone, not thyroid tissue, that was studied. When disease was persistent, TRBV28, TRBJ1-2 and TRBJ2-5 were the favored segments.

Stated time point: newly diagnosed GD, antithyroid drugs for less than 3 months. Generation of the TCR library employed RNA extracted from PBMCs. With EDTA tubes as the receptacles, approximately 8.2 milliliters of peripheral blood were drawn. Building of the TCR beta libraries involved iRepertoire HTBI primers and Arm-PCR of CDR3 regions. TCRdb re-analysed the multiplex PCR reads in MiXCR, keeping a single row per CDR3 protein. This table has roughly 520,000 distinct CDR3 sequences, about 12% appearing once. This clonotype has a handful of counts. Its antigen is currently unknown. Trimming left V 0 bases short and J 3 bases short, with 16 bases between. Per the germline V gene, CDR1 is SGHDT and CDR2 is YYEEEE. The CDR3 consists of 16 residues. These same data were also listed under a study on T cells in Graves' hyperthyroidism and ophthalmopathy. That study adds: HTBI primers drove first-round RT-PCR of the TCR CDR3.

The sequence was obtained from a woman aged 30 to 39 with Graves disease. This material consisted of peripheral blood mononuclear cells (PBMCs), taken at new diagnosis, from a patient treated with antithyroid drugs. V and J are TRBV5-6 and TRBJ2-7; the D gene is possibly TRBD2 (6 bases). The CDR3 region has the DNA TGTGCCAGCAGCTTGGCCTTCGGGGGTTACGGCTACGAGCAGTACTTC. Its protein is CASSLAFGGYGYEQYF.